The next 7 T cell receptor beta chains were all read from a single sample in a study of blood T cells in healthy people across ages. A J-beta primer mix and a sample-barcoded 5' primer were used in a second PCR of about 6 to 12 cycles. TCRdb itself ran the 5' RACE reads through MiXCR, one entry per CDR3 protein. This sample has fewer than 700,000 distinct CDR3 sequences, with around 41% found just once. Material: blood. The receptors were gathered from an older man in good health.

Only one count was recorded for this clonotype. This chain joins TRBV7-9 and TRBJ2-4, with 9 nucleotides matching TRBD2. The J call may be wrong; the DNA end is better matched by TRBJ2-7. Germline CDR1 reads SEHNR; CDR2 reads FQNEAQ (reference sequence). This CDR3 contains 16 residues. The CDR3 loop is CASSLVAGAASYEQYF. CDR3 coding DNA: TGTGCCAGCAGCTTAGTAGCGGGAGCTGCCTCCTACGAGCAGTACTTC.

This clonotype has more than one count but fewer than ten. The chain recombines TRBV3-1 with TRBJ2-5; 12 bases fit TRBD2. V lost 0 bases and J lost 5; bases outside the gene matches: 10. Per the germline V gene, CDR1 is LGHDT and CDR2 is YNNKEL (reference sequence). This CDR3 spans 18 amino acids. This chain's CDR3 is CASSQDRLAGGPGETQYF. DNA for the CDR3: TGTGCCAGCAGCCAAGATAGGCTAGCGGGGGGGCCTGGGGAGACCCAGTACTTC.

Worth noting for this clonotype: A read error is possible here, since a much larger clone lies one base away. This chain connects TRBV28 to TRBJ2-1, with unresolved D. Per germline, CDR1 MDHEN and CDR2 SYDVKM. This CDR3 comprises 11 residues. Here the CDR3 reads CASNLYNGQFF. CDR3 bases: TGTGCCAGCAACCTCTACAATGGGCAGTTCTTC.

The chain carries TRBV21-1 and TRBJ2-6; the listed D gene, TRBD1, was not tested against the DNA. TRBV21-1 is listed as a pseudogene. This CDR3 is 19 amino acids long. The CDR3 nucleotides read TGTGCCAGCAGCAGACGGACAGGGCTTCGACTTTCTGGGGCCAACGTCCTGACTTTC. Protein sequence: CASSRRTGLRLSGANVLTF.

The table lists this clonotype with a few counts. This chain connects TRBV27 to TRBJ2-7; 7 bases are shared with TRBD1. Germline lookup yields CDR1 MNHEY and CDR2 SMNVEV (reference sequence). Unmatched junction bases numbered 12, after V lost 6 bases and J lost 4 bases. The CDR3 is 15 amino acids. CDR3 nucleotide sequence: TGTGCCAGCAGAATAAGACCGGGACAGCCATACGAGCAGTACTTC. The encoded protein is CASRIRPGQPYEQYF.

The rearrangement links TRBV7-9 to TRBJ2-5; the D is unclear. The J call is uncertain, as TRBJ2-7 better fits the DNA end. This CDR3 contains 12 residues. Germline V lookup: CDR1 SEHNR, CDR2 FQNEAQ (reference sequence). CDR3 sequence (DNA): TGTGCCAGCAGCTCTTCGGTAGGCGAGCAGTACTTC. This gives the protein CASSSSVGEQYF.

The rearrangement links TRBV20-1 to TRBJ2-1; D gene uncertain. Deletions cut 4 bases from V and 9 bases from J, with 10 bases between. This CDR3 spans 11 amino acids. Germline V lookup: CDR1 DFQATT, CDR2 SNEGSKA (reference sequence). The CDR3 sequence is CSATPVGEQFF. The CDR3, as DNA: TGCAGTGCTACACCCGTAGGTGAGCAGTTCTTC.